This T cell receptor (beta chain) emerged from a study of control samples from healthy donors and cancer patients. CDR1 MNHEY and CDR2 SVGAGI come from the germline V gene. The CDR3 extends over 14 amino acids. The V gene end was trimmed by 0 bases and the J gene end by 3 bases; junction bases not matched to a gene: 2. Profiled with immunoSEQ multiplex PCR; TCRdb holds only in-frame clones, not every one. The profile shows roughly 370,000 clones, 80% to 95% of them singletons. The sample taken for sequencing was PBMCs. This receptor was taken from a man aged 35 to 55 with head and neck cancer. The chain is built from TRBV6-5 and TRBJ2-7; 7 positions agree with TRBD1. CDR3 bases: TGTGCCAGCAGTTACTCGAGGGACAGCTACGAGCAGTACTTC. Its protein is CASSYSRDSYEQYF.